In its sample, the clone carrying this TCR beta chain was seen many times. The antigen is not known. Each patient was aged 18 to 65 and had newly diagnosed hyperthyroidism of under 2 months' duration. Diagnoses used clinical symptoms, serum thyroxine and TRAb, thyroid ultrasound and orbital computed tomography. There are 12 residues in the CDR3. V lost 10 bases to trimming and J lost 8 bases, with 17 bases between them. Germline CDR1 reads MNHEY; CDR2 reads SMNVEV (reference sequence). This sample is drawn from a study of T cells in Graves' hyperthyroidism and ophthalmopathy. RNA transcripts gave rise to amplified TCR beta CDR3 regions. HTBI primers were employed in a first-round RT-PCR of the TCR CDR3. TCRdb called the multiplex PCR reads again in MiXCR, with one record for every CDR3 protein. The data contain around 290,000 distinct CDR3 sequences, about an eighth of them seen just once; the ten biggest clones take up roughly 7.7%.

Notes on the study in general: Blood also carried most thyroid clonotypes expanded above 0.001.

The rearrangement links TRBV27 to TRBJ1-2; D might be TRBD1 (5 bases). This TCR was sampled from a woman between 40 and 55 years old with Graves' hyperthyroidism. Sequencing input: blood. CDR3 sequence: CATRRQSLGYTF. Written as DNA, the CDR3 is TGTGCCACTCGTCGACAGAGCCTGGGCTACACCTTC.